The rows below give T cell receptor beta chains drawn from one sample of a study of regulatory T cells in long-lasting Graves disease. TCRdb fed the multiplex PCR reads into MiXCR, producing one record per CDR3 protein. The sample includes 350,000 to 400,000 distinct CDR3 sequences, roughly a sixth of them seen just once. The starting material was peripheral blood mononuclear cells (PBMCs), obtained at new diagnosis, from a patient treated with antithyroid drugs. These receptors originate from a female donor with Graves disease. The conserved cysteine and the conserved F or W are not part of the CDR3 here. The D gene is left open where the match is weak. Some rows mark clone size as missing; the rest say once, few, many or name a class of expanded clone.

. TRBJ1-6 . TRBV20-1 SAPSAGDNSPLH
. TRBJ2-1 . TRBV3-1 ASSSTTRSNEQF
many TRBJ1-2 TRBD1 TRBV4-1 ASSQELGTGRYGYT
many TRBJ2-1 TRBD1 TRBV7-9 ASSPNRGLIDEQF
. TRBJ2-5 . TRBV7-9 ASSATSGETQY
. TRBJ2-7 . TRBV27 ASSLLGLDEQY
few TRBJ2-2 . TRBV7-9 ASSRPGPTGPGELF
. TRBJ2-1 . TRBV6-2/TRBV6-3 ASSYTSSPHNEQF
few TRBJ1-1 . TRBV5-1 ASRGLTSTEAF
many TRBJ2-7 . TRBV3-1 ASSQEGRGYEQY
many TRBJ2-3 . TRBV20-1 SAETENRADTQY
many TRBJ2-3 TRBD1 TRBV7-3 ASSSDRAFTDTQY
many TRBJ2-1 TRBD2 TRBV6-2/TRBV6-3 ASSYGTSSYNEQF
. TRBJ1-2 TRBD1 TRBV7-3 ASSLPGQGYGYT
many TRBJ1-1 . TRBV2 ASSREQMNTEAF
many TRBJ1-2 . TRBV9 ASSVSRVYMTRPGYGYT
. TRBJ2-1 . TRBV9 ASSVVGLSNNEQF
many TRBJ2-3 . TRBV3-1 ASSPGLTTDTQY
many TRBJ1-3 . TRBV6-1 ASSEATGPGNTIY
. TRBJ1-2 TRBD1 TRBV9 ASSPWTGSRRYT
many TRBJ1-1 . TRBV4-1 ASSQLRSRGGYTEAF
many TRBJ2-1 TRBD2 TRBV20-1 SAPLAGVSNEQF
. TRBJ1-5 . TRBV7-9 ASSRDLRGNQPQH
many TRBJ2-7 . TRBV20-1 SASWGAYEQY
many TRBJ1-1 . TRBV6-5 ASSYSKAVATEAF
many TRBJ2-1 TRBD2 TRBV5-1 ASSFMGLAGDNEQF
. TRBJ2-2 TRBD2 TRBV12-3/TRBV12-4 ASSFRGGHTGELF
many TRBJ1-2 . TRBV27 ASGKNRDNYGYT
many TRBJ2-7 . TRBV7-6 ASSLVGTAGDEQY
few TRBJ1-5 . TRBV30 AWTGRGSGNQPQH
many TRBJ1-5 . TRBV4-1 ASSQDGGLGNQPQH
. TRBJ1-4 . TRBV6-1 ASRLTTEYNEKLF
many TRBJ2-7 . TRBV9 ASSVEGRGLEQY
few TRBJ2-7 . TRBV5-1 ASSSYDTYEQY
many TRBJ2-5 TRBD2 TRBV2 ASSSGGAMETQY
. TRBJ2-1 . TRBV2 ASCLGTQTYNEQF
. TRBJ1-5 . TRBV27 ASSSTGFGNQPQH
many TRBJ2-3 TRBD2 TRBV11-2 ASLSASSGSTDTQY
many TRBJ1-2 . TRBV20-1 SAKHRQTSMYGYT
. TRBJ1-1 . TRBV27 ASSSGPVNTEAF
. TRBJ1-2 . TRBV14 ASSQDTGYYGYT
many TRBJ1-6 . TRBV7-3 ASSVQGGNSPLH
many TRBJ2-7 . TRBV27 ASSRPPGPQY
many TRBJ2-4 . TRBV2 ASQTESLAKNIQY
many TRBJ2-1 TRBD2 TRBV7-9 ASSLLAGAVNEQF
many TRBJ2-2 TRBD2 TRBV29-1 SVESSGVTGELF
many TRBJ2-3 TRBD2 TRBV12-3/TRBV12-4 ASSFGLAGGTDTQY
many TRBJ2-3 . TRBV2 ASSELGLTDTQY
. TRBJ1-6 . TRBV11-2 ASSLDQGHSPLH
many TRBJ2-2 . TRBV30 AWSARTNTGELF
many TRBJ2-1 . TRBV5-1 ASSPGGANNEQF
. TRBJ1-1 TRBD1 TRBV18 ASSASCDRENTEAF
. TRBJ1-2 . TRBV12-3/TRBV12-4 ASSFTPRDTGNGYT
many TRBJ1-1 TRBD1 TRBV6-5 ASSYDLTGGWGTEAF
. TRBJ1-4 . TRBV18 ASSPGVPSNEKLF
many TRBJ1-1 . TRBV6-1 ASGPGLVNTEAF
many TRBJ2-2 . TRBV28 ASSLLSGRWATGELF
few TRBJ2-7 . TRBV20-1 SADTDVSSYEQY
many TRBJ2-3 TRBD2 TRBV2 ASSEGLVGDTQY